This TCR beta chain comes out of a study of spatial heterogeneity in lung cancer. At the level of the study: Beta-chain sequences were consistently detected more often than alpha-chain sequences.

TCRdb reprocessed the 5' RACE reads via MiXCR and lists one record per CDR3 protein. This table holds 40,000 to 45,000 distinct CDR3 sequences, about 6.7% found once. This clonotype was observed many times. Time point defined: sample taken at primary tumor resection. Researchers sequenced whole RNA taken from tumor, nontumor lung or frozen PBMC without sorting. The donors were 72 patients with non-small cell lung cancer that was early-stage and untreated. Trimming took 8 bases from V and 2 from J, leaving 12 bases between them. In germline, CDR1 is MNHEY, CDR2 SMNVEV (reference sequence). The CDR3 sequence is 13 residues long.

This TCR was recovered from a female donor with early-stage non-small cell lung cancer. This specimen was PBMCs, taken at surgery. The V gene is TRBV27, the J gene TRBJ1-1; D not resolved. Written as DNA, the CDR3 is TGTGCCAGCGGCCGCCAGGTTAACACTGAAGCTTTCTTT. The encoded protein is CASGRQVNTEAFF.